These T cell receptor beta chains were read from a single sample in a study of T-cell memory formation after mild COVID-19. TCRdb used MiXCR to reprocess the 5' RACE reads, holding one entry per CDR3 protein. The table includes just under 350,000 distinct CDR3 sequences, approximately 12% detected once. The sample consisted of PBMCs or a T cell subset sorted from them (not recorded which). Receptors originate from a man aged 18 to 29 who had mild COVID-19 (a few samples of this study predate the infection). Cell type and time point are not known. CDR3s include the opening cysteine and the closing phenylalanine or tryptophan. D genes are given only for firm matches. A clone size is listed for some rows: how often the clone was seen (once, few, many), or a class if it is expanded.

cdr3_length,j_call,v_call,d_call,clone_size,cdr3_nt,cdr3_aa
13,TRBJ2-5,TRBV7-9,-,many,TGTGCCAGCAGCGCCGACTCTCAAGAGACCCAGTACTTC,CASSADSQETQYF
12,TRBJ1-2,TRBV7-2,-,-,TGTGCCTTTCTAGGCGCCCCGTATGGCTACACCTTC,CAFLGAPYGYTF
11,TRBJ1-1,TRBV30,-,-,TGTGCCTGGAGTGTAGAGGGTGAAGCTTTCTTT,CAWSVEGEAFF
13,TRBJ1-2,TRBV29-1,-,-,TGCAGCGCAGCGGCGGGGTCGGACTATGGCTACACCTTC,CSAAAGSDYGYTF
12,TRBJ1-2,TRBV2,TRBD1,-,TGTGCCAGCAGTCCTGGGGATCGGACAGGCTCTTTC,CASSPGDRTGSF
11,TRBJ1-1,TRBV29-1,-,many,TGCAGCGTTCGGGGGTTCACTGAAGCTTTCTTT,CSVRGFTEAFF
15,TRBJ2-3,TRBV12-3/TRBV12-4,TRBD2,many,TGTGCCAGCAGTCCAAATAGCGGGGGGGCTAATACGCAGTATTTT,CASSPNSGGANTQYF
15,TRBJ1-5,TRBV7-9,TRBD1,-,TGTGCCAGCAGCACGGACAGGGCTAGCAATCAGCCCCAGCATTTT,CASSTDRASNQPQHF
16,TRBJ2-1,TRBV20-1,TRBD2,few,TGCAGTGCTAGAGACGGGCGGGGGTACCCCTACAATGAGCAGTTCTTC,CSARDGRGYPYNEQFF
13,TRBJ1-1,TRBV29-1,-,-,TGCAGCGTCGCCTTGCGTAAGGACACTGAAGCTTTCTTT,CSVALRKDTEAFF
15,TRBJ2-2,TRBV14,TRBD1,-,TGTGCCAGCAGCCCACAGGGGGCGCCGGCCGGGGAGCTGTTTTTT,CASSPQGAPAGELFF
13,TRBJ1-5,TRBV9,-,-,TGTGCCAGCAGCGTAGCTCATGATCAGCCCCAGCATTTT,CASSVAHDQPQHF
15,TRBJ2-3,TRBV3-1,-,few,TGTGCCAGCAGCCAAGTGGAGGGACTCACAGATACGCAGTATTTT,CASSQVEGLTDTQYF
15,TRBJ2-3,TRBV6-5,-,-,TGTGCCAGCAGTTACCCCCGGAGCGGCGCAGATACGCAGTATTTT,CASSYPRSGADTQYF
15,TRBJ1-1,TRBV6-2/TRBV6-3,-,-,TGTGCCAGCAGTTACGGGGTCAGGCCTCCCACTGAAGCTTTCTTT,CASSYGVRPPTEAFF
16,TRBJ2-1,TRBV4-2,TRBD2,many,TGTGCCAGCAGCCAAGATGAGGCTAGCGGGGGCCTCGAGCAGTTCTTC,CASSQDEASGGLEQFF
14,TRBJ2-3,TRBV2,-,few,TGTGCCAGCAGTGAATCGAGTCTGGGGGATACGCAGTATTTT,CASSESSLGDTQYF
18,TRBJ1-1,TRBV5-1,-,-,TGCGCCAGCAGCCGAACCATGGGTTCTGGGACCCCCAACACTGAAGCTTTCTTT,CASSRTMGSGTPNTEAFF
15,TRBJ1-2,TRBV7-8,TRBD1,few,TGTGCCAGCAGCTTAACCCGACAGGGGTGGAATGGCTACACCTTC,CASSLTRQGWNGYTF
18,TRBJ1-1,TRBV12-3/TRBV12-4,-,many,TGTGCCAGCAGTTTGACCGCGGCAACTAGGGCTAGGGACACTGAAGCTTTCTTT,CASSLTAATRARDTEAFF
11,TRBJ2-5,TRBV20-1,-,-,TGCAGTGCAGCGGTACAAGAGACCCAGTACTTC,CSAAVQETQYF
17,TRBJ1-3,TRBV10-3,-,-,TGTGCCATCAAGGAGGCTCCTATAACCCTCTCTGGAAACACCATATATTTT,CAIKEAPITLSGNTIYF
16,TRBJ2-5,TRBV5-5,TRBD2,-,TGTGCCAGCAGCTTGGAGGCGGGGGGGTACCAAGAGACCCAGTACTTC,CASSLEAGGYQETQYF